The 5 T cell receptor beta chains listed next were all sequenced from one sample in a study of blood T cell repertoires in COVID-19. The assay was immunoSEQ multiplex PCR, and TCRdb's table has in-frame clones only and misses some. Of roughly 670,000 clones listed, around 90% are singletons. The sequenced sample consisted of peripheral blood. These receptors all come from a woman aged 18 to 35 with acute or convalescent COVID-19.

The chain links TRBV5-6 to TRBJ2-7; TRBD1 agrees at 8 bases. The CDR3 length is 15 residues. The trim removed 0 bases at V and 3 bases at J, leaving 5 bases unmatched. Germline assignment: CDR1 SGHDT and CDR2 YYEEEE. The DNA of the CDR3 is TGTGCCAGCAGCTTGGAGCCGGACAGGGTCTACGAGCAGTACTTC. This encodes CASSLEPDRVYEQYF.

The chain joins TRBV28 to TRBJ2-1; TRBD2 aligns across 9 bases. Germline assignment: CDR1 MDHEN and CDR2 SYDVKM. Trimming took 10 bases from V and 5 from J; bases not matched to a gene: 6. This CDR3 is built from 13 residues. The CDR3 bases are TGTGCCATCTATAGCGGGGGCGACAATGAGCAGTTCTTC. This gives the protein CAIYSGGDNEQFF. Using reference TRBV28 and TRBJ2-1 for the parts outside the CDR3, the full variable domain is DVKVTQSSRYLVKRTGEKVFLECVQDMDHENMFWYRQDPGLGLRLIYFSYDVKMKEKGDIPEGYSVSREKKERFSLILESASTNQTSMYLCAIYSGGDNEQFFGPGTRLTVL.

This chain links TRBV7-2 with TRBJ1-3, with 8 bases matching TRBD1. The CDR3 extends over 15 amino acids. The V segment lost 4 bases and the J segment 7 bases; nucleotides outside the gene matches: 9. Per germline, CDR1 SGHTA and CDR2 FQGNSA. The CDR3 is CASSSGQGSRNTIYF. The CDR3 nucleotides are TGTGCCAGCAGCTCAGGACAGGGCAGTAGGAACACCATATATTTT.

The chain combines TRBV24-1 with TRBJ2-3; TRBD2 matches at 12 bases. Germline CDR1 KGHDR, CDR2 SFDVKD. V lost 12 bases to trimming and J lost 5 bases; unmatched junction nucleotides: 5. CDR3 length equals 13 residues. Here the CDR3 DNA reads TGTGCCGCTAGCGGGGGGGCGATAGATACGCAGTATTTT. Its translation is CAASGGAIDTQYF.

The chain joins TRBV6-5 to TRBJ2-7; 8 bases fit TRBD1. CDR1 and CDR2 from the germline V gene are MNHEY and SVGAGI. This CDR3 spans 12 amino acids. The V and J ends lost 10 bases and 4 bases, in that order; junction bases with no gene match: 6. The CDR3: CATNTGGYEQYF. The CDR3 DNA sequence: TGTGCCACAAATACAGGGGGATACGAGCAGTACTTC.